These 11 T cell receptor beta chains originate from one sample sequenced in a study of OX40 agonist ivuxolimab in advanced cancers. The data were produced by immunoSEQ multiplex PCR, yet TCRdb's version contains in-frame clones alone and is incomplete. The repertoire holds over 30,000 clones, with 85% to 95% as singletons. Sequencing was performed on CD4+ or CD8+ T cells sorted from blood, taken in a trial of the OX40 agonist ivuxolimab. The receptor source for this set is an adult with an advanced solid tumor such as melanoma, head and neck, liver or kidney cancer.

This chain joins TRBV7-2 and TRBJ1-2; 8 bases align to TRBD1. Trimming took 1 base from V and 7 from J; bases not matched to a gene: 8. CDR1 and CDR2 from the germline V gene are SGHTA and FQGNSA. The CDR3 is 15 residues long. The CDR3 DNA reads as TGTGCCAGCAGCTTAGAGGCTGACAGGGGAGGTGGCTACACCTTC. Protein product: CASSLEADRGGGYTF.

This chain uses TRBV5-1 with TRBJ1-1, with D possibly TRBD1 on 6 matching bases. V was trimmed by 4 bases and J by 1 base, leaving 11 bases between them. Germline loops: CDR1 SGHRS, CDR2 YFSETQ. The length of the CDR3 is 14 residues. The CDR3: CASSPEGGNTEAFF. For the CDR3, the DNA is TGCGCCAGCAGCCCGGAGGGGGGGAACACTGAAGCTTTCTTT.

On this clone: The junction departs from germline at one end; a sequencing error may be responsible. The chain recombines TRBV19 with TRBJ1-1; D gene ambiguous. CDR3 length: 11 amino acids. From germline, CDR1 is LNHDA and CDR2 SQIVND (reference sequence). CDR3 DNA sequence: TGTGCCAGTAGTACCACGGGAGGGCCTTCCTTT. It yields the protein CASSTTGGPSF.

This sequence joins TRBV21-1 and TRBJ2-5; no DNA check was done on the table's D call, TRBD2. TRBV21-1 is a listed pseudogene. CDR3 length: 15 amino acids. The chain's CDR3 is CASSKGGGAQETQYF. In DNA form, the CDR3 reads TGTGCCAGCAGCAAAGGGGGAGGGGCCCAAGAGACCCAGTACTTC.

A word on this clone: At the DNA level, this CDR3 is encoded by other sequences in the same sample as well. J is TRBJ2-3 and V is TRBV28; a possible D gene is TRBD2 (5 bases). Trimming removed 8 bases from V and 5 bases from J, with 5 bases in between. Germline lookup yields CDR1 MDHEN and CDR2 SYDVKM. This CDR3 region has 10 residues. CDR3 protein: CASGGDTQYF. Here the CDR3 DNA reads TGTGCCAGCGGAGGAGATACGCAGTATTTT.

V gene TRBV6-6 combines with J gene TRBJ1-4; the match to TRBD1 covers 7 bases. The CDR3 is 14 residues long. Germline V gene lookup returns CDR1 MNHNY and CDR2 SVGAGI (reference sequence). Germline trimming cut 6 bases from V and 3 bases from J; bases unmatched to any gene: 4. The CDR3 reads CASRHGTANEKLFF. CDR3 nucleotides: TGTGCCAGCAGACACGGGACAGCTAATGAAAAACTGTTTTTT.

The CDR3 DNA reads as TGTGCCAGCAGCTTAGCGGGCGCAGACTATGGCTACACCTTC. As protein: CASSLAGADYGYTF. J is TRBJ1-2 and V is TRBV7-2; D uncertain. Germline V CDR1 and CDR2: SGHTA, FQGNSA. CDR3 length: 14 residues. The V end lost 0 bases, the J end lost 3 bases, and 8 bases lay between the germline ends.

V usage is TRBV28 and J usage is TRBJ1-1; D is perhaps TRBD1 (6 bases). This CDR3 region has 12 residues. Germline CDR1 MDHEN, CDR2 SYDVKM. V gave up 7 bases and J gave up 5 bases, with 11 bases separating them. CDR3 nucleotide sequence: TGTGCCAGCACGGAGGGGACAACTGAAGCTTTCTTT. This translates into CASTEGTTEAFF.

The J gene is TRBJ1-2, the V gene TRBV27; D may be TRBD1 (5 bases). V was pared by 2 bases and J by 6 bases, with 10 bases between. This CDR3 is 13 amino acids long. Germline V gives CDR1 MNHEY, CDR2 SMNVEV (reference sequence). CDR3 bases: TGTGCCAGCAGTTTAGACAGTCGGGATGGCTACACCTTC. It specifies CASSLDSRDGYTF.

The chain recombines TRBV2 with TRBJ2-5; 7 bases agree with TRBD2. Trimming at V came to 8 bases and at J to 5 bases, leaving 14 bases not matched to a gene. CDR1 is SNHLY, CDR2 FYNNEI, per germline. The length of the CDR3 is 15 residues. CDR3 in amino acids: CASQAPSAGAETQYF. In DNA, the CDR3 is TGTGCCAGCCAGGCGCCGTCGGCGGGAGCGGAGACCCAGTACTTC. Variable domain in full (rest from reference TRBV2 and TRBJ2-5): EPEVTQTPSHQVTQMGQEVILRCVPISNHLYFYWYRQILGQKVEFLVSFYNNEISEKSEIFDDQFSVERPDGSNFTLKIRSTKLEDSAMYFCASQAPSAGAETQYFGPGTRLLVL.

The chain recombines TRBV5-4 with TRBJ2-3; weak D call: TRBD2 (6 bases). Deletions cut 2 bases from V and 0 bases from J, with 10 bases between. CDR1 and CDR2 (germline): SGHNT, YYREEE (reference sequence). This CDR3 is built from 15 residues. The DNA of the CDR3 is TGTGCCAGCAGCTTTAGCGGCACTAGCACAGATACGCAGTATTTT. Its translation is CASSFSGTSTDTQYF. Together with reference TRBV5-4 and TRBJ2-3, the CDR3 gives the full variable domain: ETGVTQSPTHLIKTRGQQVTLRCSSQSGHNTVSWYQQALGQGPQFIFQYYREEENGRGNFPPRFSGLQFPNYSSELNVNALELDDSALYLCASSFSGTSTDTQYFGPGTRLTVL.